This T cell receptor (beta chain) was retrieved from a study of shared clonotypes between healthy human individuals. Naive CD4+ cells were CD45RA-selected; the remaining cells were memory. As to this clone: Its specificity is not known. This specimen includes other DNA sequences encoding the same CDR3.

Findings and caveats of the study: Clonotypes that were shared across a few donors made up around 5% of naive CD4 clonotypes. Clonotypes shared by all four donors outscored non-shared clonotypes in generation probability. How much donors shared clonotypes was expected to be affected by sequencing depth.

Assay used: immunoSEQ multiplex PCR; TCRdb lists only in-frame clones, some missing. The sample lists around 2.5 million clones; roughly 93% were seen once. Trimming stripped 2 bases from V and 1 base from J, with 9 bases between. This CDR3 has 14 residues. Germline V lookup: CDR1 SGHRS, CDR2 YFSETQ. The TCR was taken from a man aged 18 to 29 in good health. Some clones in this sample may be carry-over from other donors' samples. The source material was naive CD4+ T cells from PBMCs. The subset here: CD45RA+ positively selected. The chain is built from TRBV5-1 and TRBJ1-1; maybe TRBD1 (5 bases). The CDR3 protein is CASSLEGRNTEAFF. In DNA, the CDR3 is TGCGCCAGCAGCTTAGAGGGGAGGAACACTGAAGCTTTCTTT. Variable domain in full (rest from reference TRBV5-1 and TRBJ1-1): KAGVTQTPRYLIKTRGQQVTLSCSPISGHRSVSWYQQTPGQGLQFLFEYFSETQRNKGNFPGRFSGRQFSNSRSEMNVSTLELGDSALYLCASSLEGRNTEAFFGQGTRLTVV.